This TCR beta chain was profiled in a study of T cell responses to AZD1222 COVID-19 vaccine. Comment on this clone: Its antigen is still unknown.

Assay: immunoSEQ multiplex PCR; the TCRdb copy retains only in-frame clones and omits some. The table records 100,000 to 150,000 clones, approximately 91% of them present only once. General observations from the study: Regions 160-218 and 743-854 held dominance among vaccine-associated CD4 TCRs, which spanned spike. Repertoires were obtained only post-peak T cell response.

The J segment lost 4 bases and the V segment lost 10 bases, leaving 10 bases of the junction unmatched. The CDR3 totals 15 residues. The germline gives CDR1 MDHEN, CDR2 SYDVKM. The clonotype was recovered from an adult who received the AZD1222 COVID-19 vaccine. The material sequenced was peripheral blood, taken 28 days after the second AZD1222 dose. The V call is TRBV28, the J call TRBJ1-4, with 9 bases identical to TRBD1. The CDR3 protein is CATLGQGYDNEKLFF. Here the CDR3 DNA reads TGTGCCACTCTGGGACAGGGTTATGATAATGAAAAACTGTTTTTT. The whole variable domain, remainder taken from reference TRBV28 and TRBJ1-4, is DVKVTQSSRYLVKRTGEKVFLECVQDMDHENMFWYRQDPGLGLRLIYFSYDVKMKEKGDIPEGYSVSREKKERFSLILESASTNQTSMYLCATLGQGYDNEKLFFGSGTQLSVL.